The rows below give T cell receptor beta chains drawn from one sample of a study of blood T cell repertoires in COVID-19. The repertoire was sequenced with immunoSEQ multiplex PCR; TCRdb's copy has only in-frame clones and lacks some. The repertoire holds 130,000 to 150,000 clones, with about 80% as singletons. Sequenced sample: peripheral blood. These receptors originate from a woman aged 80 or over in a cohort sampled during active or convalescent COVID-19. Each CDR3 is given with its conserved first and last residue. D genes are given only for firm matches. A row's size may be missing; if present it is once, few, many or a size class.

D: TRBD1
size: .
J: TRBJ1-2
V: TRBV15
DNA: TGTGCCACCAGCCAGAGGCACGGGACAGGGTCATCCTACACCTTC
CDR3: CATSQRHGTGSSYTF

D: .
size: few
J: TRBJ1-2
V: TRBV5-1
DNA: TGCGCCAGCAGCTTGGCATCAACGGACAGAAACTATGGCTACACCTTC
CDR3: CASSLASTDRNYGYTF

D: .
size: .
J: TRBJ2-3
V: TRBV5-6
DNA: TGTGCCAGCAGCTTGTTTGGGGGCGACACAGATACGCAGTATTTT
CDR3: CASSLFGGDTDTQYF

D: TRBD1
size: few
J: TRBJ1-1
V: TRBV6-2/TRBV6-3
DNA: TGTGCCAGCAGTTTGCGGACAGGGGAGACTGAAGCTTTCTTT
CDR3: CASSLRTGETEAFF

D: .
size: .
J: TRBJ2-5
V: TRBV5-5
DNA: TGTGCCAGCAGCTTATGGCAGGACCAAGAGACCCAGTACTTC
CDR3: CASSLWQDQETQYF

D: TRBD2
size: .
J: TRBJ2-2
V: TRBV5-1
DNA: TGCGCCAGCAGCGCCTCAAATAGCGGGTCGAACACCGGGGAGCTGTTTTTT
CDR3: CASSASNSGSNTGELFF

D: TRBD2
size: .
J: TRBJ2-5
V: TRBV7-9
DNA: TGTGCCAGCAGCAAAGGACTAGCGGGGGAGGGAGAGACCCAGTACTTC
CDR3: CASSKGLAGEGETQYF

D: TRBD2
size: few
J: TRBJ2-4
V: TRBV15
DNA: TGTGCCACCAGCAGAGCGGGGGGGCACGACAAAAACATTCAGTACTTC
CDR3: CATSRAGGHDKNIQYF

D: TRBD2
size: .
J: TRBJ2-3
V: TRBV4-2
DNA: TGTGCCAGCAGCTTAACTAGCGGGGGGCCCAAAACCACAGATACGCAGTATTTT
CDR3: CASSLTSGGPKTTDTQYF

D: TRBD1
size: .
J: TRBJ2-4
V: TRBV9
DNA: TGTGCCAGCAACAGGGGGCGACGAGAAAACATTCAGTACTTC
CDR3: CASNRGRRENIQYF

D: TRBD1
size: few
J: TRBJ2-3
V: TRBV7-3
DNA: TGTGCCAGCAGCCCGAGGGGGCTAGCCCGACGGGATACGCAGTATTTT
CDR3: CASSPRGLARRDTQYF

D: .
size: few
J: TRBJ2-1
V: TRBV5-1
DNA: TGCGCCAGCAGCTTGGTGCGGGACAGCTACAATGAGCAGTTCTTC
CDR3: CASSLVRDSYNEQFF

D: .
size: .
J: TRBJ1-5
V: TRBV29-1
DNA: TGCAGCGCCCAGGGGCATAGCAATCAGCCCCAGCATTTT
CDR3: CSAQGHSNQPQHF

D: TRBD1
size: once
J: TRBJ2-5
V: TRBV5-1
DNA: TGCGCCAGCAGCTTGGATCGGGACAGGGGCGTTCAGGAGACCCAGTACTTC
CDR3: CASSLDRDRGVQETQYF

D: .
size: once
J: TRBJ2-5
V: TRBV19
DNA: TGTGCCAGTAGTATAGATAGGGGGACCTCACAAGAGACCCAGTACTTC
CDR3: CASSIDRGTSQETQYF

D: TRBD1
size: once
J: TRBJ2-2
V: TRBV6-6
DNA: TGTGCCAGCAGTCTACAGGGGGGCCCGGGTGTCGGGGAGCTGTTTTTT
CDR3: CASSLQGGPGVGELFF

D: TRBD2
size: .
J: TRBJ2-3
V: TRBV12-5
DNA: TGTGCTAGTGGTTTACCCCTCAGACTAGCGGGGGGCACAGATACGCAGTATTTT
CDR3: CASGLPLRLAGGTDTQYF

D: .
size: .
J: TRBJ1-2
V: TRBV3-1/TRBV3-2
DNA: TGTGCCAGCAGCCCCTTGAAACTTACTAACTATGGCTACACCTTC
CDR3: CASSPLKLTNYGYTF

D: .
size: .
J: TRBJ1-1
V: TRBV7-8
DNA: TGTGCCAGCAGCTCACAGGGCTCGGGCAAGAACACTGAAGCTTTCTTT
CDR3: CASSSQGSGKNTEAFF

D: .
size: .
J: TRBJ2-5
V: TRBV7-3
DNA: TGTGCCAGCAGCTTAGTAGGGTACAGGATGGGCCAAGAGACCCAGTACTTC
CDR3: CASSLVGYRMGQETQYF

D: .
size: .
J: TRBJ2-7
V: TRBV5-5
DNA: TGTGCCAGCAGCTTGTTAGAACGGGTAGGTTCCGAGCAGTACTTC
CDR3: CASSLLERVGSEQYF

D: TRBD1
size: .
J: TRBJ1-2
V: TRBV4-1
DNA: TGCGCCAGCAGCCAACTCCGGGACAGTCTTTATGGCTACACCTTC
CDR3: CASSQLRDSLYGYTF

D: .
size: .
J: TRBJ2-5
V: TRBV18
DNA: TGTGCCAGCAGGCGGGACGGCCAAGAGACCCAGTACTTC
CDR3: CASRRDGQETQYF

D: .
size: .
J: TRBJ1-1
V: TRBV7-2
DNA: TGTGCCAGCAGCTTAGCGGAGGGCCCTGAAGCTTTCTTT
CDR3: CASSLAEGPEAFF

D: TRBD1
size: .
J: TRBJ1-2
V: TRBV7-2
DNA: TGTGCCAGCAGCCCTTACTCTCCGACAGGGAATGGCTACACCTTC
CDR3: CASSPYSPTGNGYTF

D: TRBD2
size: .
J: TRBJ2-3
V: TRBV11-2
DNA: TGTGCCAGCAGCGAAACTAGCGACCTAGATACGCAGTATTTT
CDR3: CASSETSDLDTQYF

D: .
size: .
J: TRBJ2-1
V: TRBV21-1
DNA: TGTGCCAGCAGCCGCCTAAGAGGGAAGGGCAATGAGCAGTTCTTC
CDR3: CASSRLRGKGNEQFF

D: .
size: .
J: TRBJ1-5
V: TRBV28
DNA: TGTGCCAGCAGTTCGCCTTCTCAGACAGGTAGCAATCAGCCCCAGCATTTT
CDR3: CASSSPSQTGSNQPQHF

D: .
size: .
J: TRBJ2-7
V: TRBV7-9
DNA: TGTGCCAGCAGCCCCAGGGGTTGGGGGAATGAGCAGTACTTC
CDR3: CASSPRGWGNEQYF

D: .
size: .
J: TRBJ1-2
V: TRBV3-1/TRBV3-2
DNA: TGTGCCAGCAGCCGGGAGACAGGCGGCTACACCTTC
CDR3: CASSRETGGYTF

D: TRBD2
size: .
J: TRBJ2-3
V: TRBV15
DNA: TGTGCCACCAGCAGAGGACAGCGGGGGGCCGTTAGCACAGATACGCAGTATTTT
CDR3: CATSRGQRGAVSTDTQYF

D: TRBD1
size: .
J: TRBJ1-4
V: TRBV25-1
DNA: TGTGCCAGCAGTGCAAGTTTCGGACAGGGGCCGTTTTTT
CDR3: CASSASFGQGPFF

D: .
size: few
J: TRBJ1-6
V: TRBV5-1
DNA: TGCGCCAGCAGCTTATCGACAACGAATTCACCCCTCCACTTT
CDR3: CASSLSTTNSPLHF

D: .
size: many
J: TRBJ1-1
V: TRBV27
DNA: TGTGCCAGCAGTTCCCTAGCGGCGGGACAACAGACTGAAGCTTTCTTT
CDR3: CASSSLAAGQQTEAFF

D: .
size: .
J: TRBJ1-1
V: TRBV4-2
DNA: TGTGCCAGCAGCCCAAACCAGGGGCTTACTGAAGCTTTCTTT
CDR3: CASSPNQGLTEAFF

D: .
size: once
J: TRBJ1-2
V: TRBV19
DNA: TGTGCCAGTAGTACGACCCTCAGGGCTGGCTACACCTTC
CDR3: CASSTTLRAGYTF

D: .
size: .
J: TRBJ1-1
V: TRBV3-1/TRBV3-2
DNA: TGTGCCAGCAGCCCCCGACAGGCCGGGGACACTGAAGCTTTCTTT
CDR3: CASSPRQAGDTEAFF

D: TRBD1
size: .
J: TRBJ2-1
V: TRBV4-1
DNA: TGCGCCAGCAGCCAAGTGGGGGGGACAGGGCGGGTAGCTGAGCAGTTCTTC
CDR3: CASSQVGGTGRVAEQFF

D: .
size: once
J: TRBJ1-2
V: TRBV28
DNA: TGTGCCAGCAGTCCCTCGGGCTATGGCTACACCTTC
CDR3: CASSPSGYGYTF

D: TRBD1
size: .
J: TRBJ1-6
V: TRBV6-5
DNA: TGTGCCAGCAGAAGGGGACAGAATAATTCACCCCTCCACTTT
CDR3: CASRRGQNNSPLHF

D: .
size: .
J: TRBJ2-2
V: TRBV7-2
DNA: TGTGCCAGCAGCTCCCCCCCCGCCGGGGAGCTGTTTTTT
CDR3: CASSSPPAGELFF

D: TRBD2
size: .
J: TRBJ2-2
V: TRBV4-1
DNA: TGCGCCAGCAGCCAAGTCCTACTAGCGGGGGATGTCACCGGGGAGCTGTTTTTT
CDR3: CASSQVLLAGDVTGELFF

D: .
size: .
J: TRBJ1-1
V: TRBV29-1
DNA: TGCAGCGTCGGGGACTCGTGGGGGAACACTGAAGCTTTCTTT
CDR3: CSVGDSWGNTEAFF

D: TRBD1
size: .
J: TRBJ2-7
V: TRBV6-5
DNA: TGTGCCAGCACGGAGGACAGGGCAGCCGAGCAGTACTTC
CDR3: CASTEDRAAEQYF

D: .
size: .
J: TRBJ2-3
V: TRBV6-1
DNA: TGTGCCAGCAGTGATGCGGGAGATACGCAGTATTTT
CDR3: CASSDAGDTQYF

D: TRBD2
size: .
J: TRBJ2-3
V: TRBV28
DNA: TGTGCCAGCAGCGCTCGCGGGGGAGTGACAGATACGCAGTATTTT
CDR3: CASSARGGVTDTQYF